This T cell receptor (beta chain) was retrieved from a study of blood T cell repertoires in COVID-19 (dated by TCRdb to 2020 to 2022). About the investigation overall: The collaborator samples originated in the United States, Italy and Spain and spanned the acute and convalescent phases of COVID-19. The prospective study material was composed of cDNA or gDNA derived from T cells, B-cell-depleted T cells, or PBMCs. Subjects who had been exposed to COVID-19, were actively infected with it, or had recovered from it provided the deeply sampled blood TCRbeta repertoires that made up the dataset. The repertoires were made available in a free public database intended to serve as a resource for research on the immune response to SARS-CoV-2. The samples were drawn from the first 160 participants of the ongoing ImmuneRACE study and from over 950 subjects provided by 6 global collaborators. The sample metadata nearly always contained a de-identified subject ID, COVID-19 status, age in years and sex. HLA class I and class II types, where available, came from metadata supplied by the sample provider rather than from assay-based typing.

TCRbeta CDR3 regions were amplified from genomic DNA by means of the immunoSEQ Assay, a bias-controlled multiplex PCR. Concerning the study's data processing: Within the assay, amplification of reference gene primers was used to estimate how many nucleated cells each sample contained. To quantify the absolute abundance of each unique TCRbeta CDR3 rearrangement, sequence reads were collapsed and filtered. For each sample, productive Simpson clonality was calculated as the square root of Simpson's diversity index over productive rearrangements. TCRdb provides this immuneACCESS table in a form limited to in-frame rearrangements. Some clones are lacking; in checked studies, under half of them reflect an unresolved V gene, and why the rest are absent is not known. Clonal size and the V and J genes are those of that table, whereas D and trimming came from the DNA. This sample lists roughly 330,000 clones; 70% to 90% were detected once. The biggest ten clones account for about 6.8% of the sample.

The paper's findings and limits, for the study overall: How much clinical and demographic metadata was included differed by source and by participant, and the metadata was provided uncurated.

As regards this clone: It lacks a known antigen. Within one base of it there is no much larger clone, and no base qualities were kept.

A second Seattle source provided samples from volunteer blood donors who had recovered from COVID-19. Each collaborating institution followed its own protocols to collect whole blood in K2EDTA tubes. For TCRbeta analysis, collaborators shipped samples as frozen whole blood, isolated PBMCs, or DNA extracted from either of those sample types. Compared with germline, V lacks 5 bases and J lacks 4 bases; bases without a gene match: 1. CDR1 is given as SEHNR and CDR2 as FQNEAQ, both from the germline V gene (reference sequence). Including cysteine and phenylalanine, the CDR3 has 13 amino acids. The entry retains the CDR3 DNA only, 39 bases that are in frame from base 1.

Recombination connected TRBV7-9 to TRBJ1-1, and TRBD1 aligns with 10 junction nucleotides. This clonotype was obtained from a man aged 18 to 35 who had recovered from COVID-19. Input material: peripheral blood. In nucleotides, the sequence is TGTGCCAGCAGCCGGACAGGGGGCACTGAAGCTTTCTTT. This yields the protein CASSRTGGTEAFF.